This TCR beta chain came from a study of chemoradiotherapy in HPV16-positive cancers. General study findings and limits: Non-HPV-specific T cells did not expand in tumors during treatment, whereas candidate HPV-specific clones and E7-related motifs did. Functional assays defining HPV-specific T cells used only two HPV16-positive patients.

Measured with immunoSEQ multiplex PCR; TCRdb has only the in-frame clones, and not every one. Counted here are 5,700 or so clones, approximately 80% occurring once; the ten biggest clones make up about 9.9%. As concerns this clone: Its antigen is not identified.

CDR1 is SNHLY, CDR2 FYNNEI, per germline. CDR3 length: 14 amino acids. V dropped 6 bases and J dropped 5; count of bases not matched to a gene: 1. This TCR came from a human donor with HPV-associated anogenital cancer. This specimen was tumor tissue, taken from a patient who underwent chemoradiotherapy. V gene TRBV2 combines with J gene TRBJ2-2; 12 bases align to TRBD2. CDR3 nucleotides: TGTGCCAGCAGGCTAGCGGGGGGGACCGGGGAGCTGTTTTTT. The encoded protein is CASRLAGGTGELFF.